One sample yielded the 8 T cell receptor beta chains listed below, sequenced in a study of blood T cell repertoires in COVID-19. Only in-frame clones appear in the TCRdb table, and some are missing; sequencing was by immunoSEQ multiplex PCR. Among about 240,000 clones listed, approximately 83% were seen once. The specimen was PBMCs or T cells enriched from blood (not recorded which). The source is a woman between 40 and 55 years old with acute COVID-19.

The sample holds one count of this clone. The gene calls are TRBV23-1 and TRBJ2-7; 9 bases are a match to TRBD2. TRBV23-1 is given ORF status, its function remaining uncertain. The length of the CDR3 is 15 residues. Trimming at V came to 2 bases and at J to 5 bases, leaving 7 bases not matched to a gene. The CDR3, as DNA: TGCGCCAGCAGTCAACCGGGACTAGCCCACCACGAGCAGTACTTC. Translated: CASSQPGLAHHEQYF.

Notes on this clone: Sequence at one end of the junction differs from germline and may be a read error. The chain carries TRBV29-1 and TRBJ2-1; 10 nucleotides match TRBD1. The CDR3 is 11 amino acids. The V gene's germline CDR1 is SQVTM and CDR2 ANQGSEA. DNA for the CDR3: TGCAGCGTAGAAGACAGGGGGCGGCAGTTCTTC. Translating it yields CSVEDRGRQFF.

J is TRBJ1-5 and V is TRBV5-1; the match to TRBD1 covers 7 bases. The CDR3 loop spans 15 amino acids. With V trimmed by 2 bases and J by 4 bases, 6 bases remained unmatched. Germline CDR1 is SGHRS and CDR2 is YFSETQ. DNA for the CDR3: TGCGCCAGCAGCTTTACAGGGGTTGGAAATCAGCCCCAGCATTTT. Amino acid sequence: CASSFTGVGNQPQHF.

The V and J genes are TRBV19 and TRBJ1-5; 9 bases align to TRBD1. This CDR3 spans 16 amino acids. CDR1 LNHDA and CDR2 SQIVND come from the germline V gene (reference sequence). V was pared by 4 bases and J by 0 bases, with 4 bases of the junction left unmatched. In DNA form, the CDR3 reads TGTGCCAGTAGTAAGGGGACAGGGCCTAGCAATCAGCCCCAGCATTTT. It encodes CASSKGTGPSNQPQHF.

This clone was seen just once. V and J are TRBV27 and TRBJ2-3, with TRBD2 as a possible D gene (5 bases). V lost 0 bases and J lost 0, with 22 bases in between. Germline V gene lookup returns CDR1 MNHEY and CDR2 SMNVEV (reference sequence). CDR3 size: 20 residues. CDR3 residues: CASSLSYPSIAYTSTDTQYF. The CDR3 bases are TGTGCCAGCAGTTTATCGTACCCATCTATAGCGTATACTAGCACAGATACGCAGTATTTT.

This chain joins TRBV6-6 and TRBJ2-7; 12 nucleotides line up with TRBD2. There are 16 residues in the CDR3. Trimming took 1 base from V and 6 from J; bases not matched to a gene: 7. Germline V CDR1 and CDR2: MNHNY, SVGAGI (reference sequence). The CDR3 DNA reads TGTGCCAGCAGTTACTTGCTAGCGGGAGGGAGAGGCGAGCAGTACTTC. Protein sequence: CASSYLLAGGRGEQYF.

This clone was detected a few times. The chain employs TRBV5-4 and TRBJ1-5; 10 nucleotides line up with TRBD1. V trimming: 0 bases; J trimming: 2 bases; junction bases outside the gene matches: 5. The CDR3 has 17 amino acids. Germline V gives CDR1 SGHNT, CDR2 YYREEE (reference sequence). CDR3 residues: CASSLGPGTGGNQPQHF. The CDR3, as DNA: TGTGCCAGCAGCTTGGGACCCGGGACAGGGGGCAATCAGCCCCAGCATTTT. Full variable domain (outside the CDR3, taken from reference TRBV5-4 and TRBJ1-5): ETGVTQSPTHLIKTRGQQVTLRCSSQSGHNTVSWYQQALGQGPQFIFQYYREEENGRGNFPPRFSGLQFPNYSSELNVNALELDDSALYLCASSLGPGTGGNQPQHFGDGTRLSIL.

The chain carries TRBV3-1 (or the pseudogene TRBV3-2) and TRBJ2-7; 10 bases fit TRBD2. This CDR3 comprises 16 residues. Germline CDR1 LGHDT, CDR2 YNNKEL (reference sequence). Losses at the gene ends were 3 bases for V and 6 bases for J; bases not matched to a gene: 11. CDR3 sequence reads: CASSHESSGRAGEQYF. The CDR3 DNA is TGTGCCAGCAGCCATGAATCAAGCGGGAGGGCCGGCGAGCAGTACTTC.